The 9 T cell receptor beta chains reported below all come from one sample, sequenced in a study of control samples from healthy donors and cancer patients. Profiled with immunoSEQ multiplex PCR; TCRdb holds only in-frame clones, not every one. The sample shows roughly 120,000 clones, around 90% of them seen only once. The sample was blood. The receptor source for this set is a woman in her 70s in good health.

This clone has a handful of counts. The CDR3 DNA reads as TGTGCCAGCAGCTTAGTTACAGGGGGTCGAGAGACCCAGTACTTC. It encodes CASSLVTGGRETQYF. The rearrangement joins TRBV7-9 to TRBJ2-5, with 8 bases aligning to TRBD1. The J segment lost 4 bases and the V segment lost 1 base, leaving 5 bases of the junction unmatched. The CDR3 covers 15 residues. CDR1 is SEHNR, CDR2 FQNEAQ, per germline (reference sequence).

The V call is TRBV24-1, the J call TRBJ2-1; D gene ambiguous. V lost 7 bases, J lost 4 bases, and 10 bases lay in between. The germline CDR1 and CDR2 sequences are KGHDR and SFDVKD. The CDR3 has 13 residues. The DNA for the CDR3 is TGTGCCACCAGCACGACCGCTTACAATGAGCAGTTCTTC. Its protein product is CATSTTAYNEQFF.

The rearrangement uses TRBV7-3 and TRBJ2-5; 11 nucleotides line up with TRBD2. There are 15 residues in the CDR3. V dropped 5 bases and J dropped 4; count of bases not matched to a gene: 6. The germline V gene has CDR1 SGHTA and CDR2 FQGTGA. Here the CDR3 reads CASSRSGGGVETQYF. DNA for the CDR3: TGTGCCAGCAGCCGTAGCGGGGGGGGCGTAGAGACCCAGTACTTC.

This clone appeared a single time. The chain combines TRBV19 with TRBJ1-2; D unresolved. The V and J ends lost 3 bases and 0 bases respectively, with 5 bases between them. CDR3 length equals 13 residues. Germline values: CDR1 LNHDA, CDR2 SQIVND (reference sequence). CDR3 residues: CASSMQSNYGYTF. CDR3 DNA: TGTGCCAGTAGTATGCAGTCTAACTATGGCTACACCTTC.

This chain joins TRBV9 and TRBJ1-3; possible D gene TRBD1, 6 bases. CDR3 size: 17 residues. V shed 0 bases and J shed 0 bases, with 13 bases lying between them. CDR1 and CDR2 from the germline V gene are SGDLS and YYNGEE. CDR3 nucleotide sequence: TGTGCCAGCAGCGTAGTTGGCAGGGGAAGCTCTGGAAACACCATATATTTT. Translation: CASSVVGRGSSGNTIYF.

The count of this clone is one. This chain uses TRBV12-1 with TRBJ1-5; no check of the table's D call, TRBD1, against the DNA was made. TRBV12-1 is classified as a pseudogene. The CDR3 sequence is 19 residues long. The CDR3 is CASSHIGGKGALGNQPQHF. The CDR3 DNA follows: TGTGCCAGCAGTCACATAGGGGGTAAGGGGGCGCTGGGCAATCAGCCCCAGCATTTT.

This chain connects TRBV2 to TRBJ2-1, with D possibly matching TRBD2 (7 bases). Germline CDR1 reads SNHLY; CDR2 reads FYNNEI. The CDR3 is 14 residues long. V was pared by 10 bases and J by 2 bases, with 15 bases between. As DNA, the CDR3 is TGTGCCAATAGTTGGGGGGGCGCCTACAATGAGCAGTTCTTC. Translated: CANSWGGAYNEQFF.

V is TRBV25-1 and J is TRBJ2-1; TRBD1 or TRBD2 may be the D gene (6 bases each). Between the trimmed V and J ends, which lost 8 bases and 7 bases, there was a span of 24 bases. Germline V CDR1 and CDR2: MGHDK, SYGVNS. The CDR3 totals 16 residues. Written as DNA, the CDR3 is TGTGCCAGCCAAGACTTTCGACAGGCGGGATTGAATGAGCAGTTCTTC. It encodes CASQDFRQAGLNEQFF.

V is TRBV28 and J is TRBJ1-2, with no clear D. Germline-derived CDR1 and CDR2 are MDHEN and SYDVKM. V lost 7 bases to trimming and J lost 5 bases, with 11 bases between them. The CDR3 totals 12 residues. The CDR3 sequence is CASTTSAYGYTF. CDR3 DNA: TGTGCCAGCACCACATCGGCTTATGGCTACACCTTC.